The TCR beta chain under discussion was sequenced for a study of control samples from healthy donors and cancer patients. In germline, CDR1 is MDHEN, CDR2 SYDVKM. The CDR3 sequence is 10 residues long. V lost 8 bases, J lost 8 bases, and 6 bases lay in between. The method was immunoSEQ multiplex PCR; TCRdb's version includes in-frame clones alone and lacks a portion of them. Of about 180,000 clones listed, 85% to 90% are singletons. This chain links TRBV28 with TRBJ1-4, with D uncertain. This receptor was identified in a woman between 45 and 65 years old in good health. Sequenced input: blood. In DNA, the CDR3 is TGTGCCAGCTACGACGAAAAACTGTTTTTT. This encodes CASYDEKLFF.